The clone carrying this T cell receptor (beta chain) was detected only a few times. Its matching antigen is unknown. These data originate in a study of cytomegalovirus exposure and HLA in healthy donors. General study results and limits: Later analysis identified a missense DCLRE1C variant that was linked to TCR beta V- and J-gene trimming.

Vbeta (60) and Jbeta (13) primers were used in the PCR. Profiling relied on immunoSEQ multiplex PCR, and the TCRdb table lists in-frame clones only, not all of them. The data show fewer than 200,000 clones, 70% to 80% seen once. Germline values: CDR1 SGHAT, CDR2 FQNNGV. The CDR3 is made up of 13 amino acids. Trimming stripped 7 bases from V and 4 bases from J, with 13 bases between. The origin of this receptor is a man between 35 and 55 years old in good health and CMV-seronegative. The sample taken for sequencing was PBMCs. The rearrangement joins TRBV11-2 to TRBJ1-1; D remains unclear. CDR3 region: CASTGDVATEAFF. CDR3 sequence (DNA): TGTGCCAGCACCGGGGATGTGGCCACTGAAGCTTTCTTT.